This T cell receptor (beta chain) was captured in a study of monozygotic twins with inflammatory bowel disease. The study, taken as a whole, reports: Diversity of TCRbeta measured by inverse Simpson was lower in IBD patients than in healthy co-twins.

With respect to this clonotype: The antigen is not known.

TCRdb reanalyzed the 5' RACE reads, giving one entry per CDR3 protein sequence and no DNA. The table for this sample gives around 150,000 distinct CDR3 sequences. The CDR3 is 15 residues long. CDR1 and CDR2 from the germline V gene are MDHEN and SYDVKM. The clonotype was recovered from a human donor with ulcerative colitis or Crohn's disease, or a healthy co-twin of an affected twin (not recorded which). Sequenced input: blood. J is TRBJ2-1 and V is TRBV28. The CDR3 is CASSFTGGPTMSQFF. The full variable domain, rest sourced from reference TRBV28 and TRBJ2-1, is DVKVTQSSRYLVKRTGEKVFLECVQDMDHENMFWYRQDPGLGLRLIYFSYDVKMKEKGDIPEGYSVSREKKERFSLILESASTNQTSMYLCASSFTGGPTMSQFFGPGTRLTVL.